The clone carrying this T cell receptor (beta chain) was counted ten times or more. What it recognizes is unknown. TCR beta libraries were built with iRepertoire HTBI primers and Arm-PCR of CDR3 regions. TCRdb reprocessed the multiplex PCR reads with MiXCR, giving one entry per CDR3 protein. The data contain 250,000 or so distinct CDR3 sequences, 15% to 20% of them singletons. The data are from a study of regulatory T cells in long-lasting Graves disease. Findings and limits, study-wide: Less diverse TCR repertoires were seen in persistent Graves' patients than in newly diagnosed ones.

Trimming cost V 4 bases and J 7 bases, with 16 bases left between them. This CDR3 is 15 amino acids long. CDR1 is SGHAT, CDR2 FQNNGV, per germline. As for time point: newly diagnosed GD, antithyroid drugs for less than 3 months. From PBMCs, RNA was extracted and then used to make the TCR library. The same sample was also studied in work on T cells in Graves' hyperthyroidism and ophthalmopathy. From that paper: Any patient presenting with uncontrolled infection, other autoimmune disease, pregnancy or lactation was left out.

The sequences come from peripheral blood mononuclear cells (PBMCs), collected at new diagnosis, from a patient treated with antithyroid drugs. The V gene is TRBV11-2, the J gene TRBJ2-2; D is possibly TRBD2 (7 bases). This TCR was sampled from a woman aged 25 to 45 with Graves disease. CDR3 nucleotides: TGTGCCAGCAGCTCGCTACAGGGAGGGTTCGGGGAGCTGTTTTTT. Translation: CASSSLQGGFGELFF.